The 29 T cell receptor beta chains given below trace back to one sample, sequenced in a study of PD-1 blockade in classical Hodgkin lymphoma. Produced via immunoSEQ multiplex PCR; TCRdb's table is partial and in-frame only. The sample yields 40,000 to 65,000 clones, over 70% seen once. With no exception, relapse followed autologous stem cell transplantation in all patients, and brentuximab vedotin exposure varied. The material was peripheral blood mononuclear cells (PBMCs), obtained at baseline. These receptors originate from a human donor with classical Hodgkin lymphoma.

The chain links TRBV5-1 to TRBJ2-1, with a possible D match to TRBD1 (6 bases). The V gene lost 6 bases and the J gene lost 3 bases, with 10 bases spanning the gap. Germline assignment: CDR1 SGHRS and CDR2 YFSETQ. The CDR3 sequence is 13 residues long. CDR3 nucleotide sequence: TGCGCCAGCACCTCGGACAGCTACAATGAGCAGTTCTTC. Residues: CASTSDSYNEQFF.

The J gene is TRBJ2-7, the V gene TRBV6-5, with 10 bases fitting TRBD2. The J segment lost 6 bases and the V segment lost 6 bases, leaving 8 bases of the junction unmatched. The CDR3 totals 14 residues. The germline gives CDR1 MNHEY, CDR2 SVGAGI. The CDR3 DNA sequence: TGTGCCAGCAGAGCGAGTAGCGGGAGGTCCGAGCAGTACGTC. Translating gives CASRASSGRSEQYV.

The chain has TRBV11-2 and TRBJ2-7; TRBD2 aligns across 7 bases. Trimming removed 1 base from V and 0 bases from J; junction bases left unmatched: 3. The CDR3 has 15 amino acids. Germline V lookup: CDR1 SGHAT, CDR2 FQNNGV. CDR3 DNA: TGTGCCAGCAGCTTAGTTGGCGGGAGCTCCTACGAGCAGTACGTC. Protein: CASSLVGGSSYEQYV.

J is TRBJ2-3 and V is TRBV15; TRBD2 aligns across 7 bases. Losses at the gene ends were 1 base for V and 0 bases for J; bases not matched to a gene: 4. The CDR3 contains 16 residues. Per the germline V gene, CDR1 is LNHNV and CDR2 is YYDKDF (reference sequence). The CDR3 reads CATSRGEGYSTDTQYF. Here the CDR3 DNA reads TGTGCCACCAGCAGAGGGGAGGGGTATAGCACAGATACGCAGTATTTT.

V gene TRBV9 combines with J gene TRBJ2-2; D might be TRBD1 (5 bases). CDR3 length equals 15 residues. Germline CDR1 is SGDLS and CDR2 is YYNGEE. Trimming took off 3 bases at V and 7 bases at J, with 16 bases between the two ends. The CDR3 sequence is CASSARQTKSGELFF. DNA of the CDR3: TGTGCCAGCAGCGCCCGACAGACCAAGAGCGGGGAGCTGTTTTTT.

The chain couples TRBV25-1 to TRBJ2-1, with 9 bases aligning to TRBD1. V dropped 1 base and J dropped 8; count of bases not matched to a gene: 9. CDR1 and CDR2 from the germline V gene are MGHDK and SYGVNS. This CDR3 spans 16 amino acids. The CDR3 bases are TGTGCCAGCAGTGAATCCCTGGACAGGGGAGGCGATGAGCAGTTCTTC. This sequence encodes CASSESLDRGGDEQFF.

The J gene is TRBJ2-5, the V gene TRBV11-3, with D tentatively TRBD2 (5 bases). CDR3 length: 13 amino acids. Germline-derived CDR1 and CDR2 are SGHNT and YENEEA. V lost 1 base and J 5 bases, leaving 8 bases between the germline ends. The CDR3 sequence is CASSLGRRETQYF. The CDR3 DNA reads as TGTGCCAGCAGCTTAGGGAGGCGCGAGACCCAGTACTTC.

This rearrangement joins TRBV10-3 to TRBJ1-1; tentatively, D is TRBD1 (6 bases). The CDR3 totals 12 residues. CDR1 ENHRY and CDR2 SYGVKD come from the germline V gene. V was cut by 6 bases and J by 5 bases, with 10 bases left in between. The CDR3 sequence: CAIRDRPTEAFF. The CDR3 nucleotides are TGTGCCATCAGGGACAGACCTACTGAAGCTTTCTTT.

This clone was counted only a few times. V usage is TRBV5-6 and J usage is TRBJ2-1, with 10 bases identical to TRBD1. Germline trimming cut 0 bases from V and 4 bases from J; bases unmatched to any gene: 1. The CDR3 loop spans 15 amino acids. CDR1 is SGHDT, CDR2 YYEEEE, per germline. CDR3: CASSLGDRGYNEQFF. Written as DNA, the CDR3 is TGTGCCAGCAGCTTGGGGGACAGGGGTTACAATGAGCAGTTCTTC.

This chain joins TRBV7-9 and TRBJ1-1; maybe TRBD1 (6 bases). The germline V and J ends were trimmed by 6 bases and 7 bases, with 12 bases remaining between them. This CDR3 is built from 12 residues. Germline CDR1 SEHNR, CDR2 FQNEAQ (reference sequence). The CDR3 region is CASSLSGDEAFF. CDR3 DNA sequence: TGTGCCAGCAGTCTCTCAGGGGATGAAGCTTTCTTT. The whole variable domain, remainder taken from reference TRBV7-9 and TRBJ1-1, is DTGVSQNPRHKITKRGQNVTFRCDPISEHNRLYWYRQTLGQGPEFLTYFQNEAQLEKSRLLSDRFSAERPKGSFSTLEIQRTEQGDSAMYLCASSLSGDEAFFGQGTRLTVV.

This clone has only a few counts. The chain links TRBV5-1 to TRBJ1-5, with D perhaps TRBD1 (6 bases). Between the trimmed V and J ends, which lost 0 bases and 8 bases, there was a span of 15 bases. Germline CDR1 reads SGHRS; CDR2 reads YFSETQ. This CDR3 has 15 residues. The CDR3 nucleotides are TGCGCCAGCAGCTTGGGGGGGCTGGAAGGCGAGCCCCAGCATTTT. It translates to CASSLGGLEGEPQHF.

The chain carries TRBV19 and TRBJ1-2, with D perhaps TRBD1 (5 bases). Deletions cut 6 bases from V and 4 bases from J, with 9 bases between. CDR1 and CDR2 from the germline V gene are LNHDA and SQIVND (reference sequence). CDR3 length: 12 residues. CDR3 loop: CASREGRYGYTF. The CDR3 DNA is TGTGCCAGTAGGGAGGGGCGCTATGGCTACACCTTC.

This clone was seen just once. The chain joins TRBV19 to TRBJ2-1, with a tentative D call TRBD1 (5 bases). Germline loops: CDR1 LNHDA, CDR2 SQIVND (reference sequence). The CDR3 length is 15 residues. The ends were cut back, 10 bases at V and 6 bases at J, with 22 bases in the middle. CDR3 sequence reads: CATNGPYRSGNEQFF. In DNA, the CDR3 is TGTGCCACCAATGGGCCGTACAGGTCGGGCAATGAGCAGTTCTTC. The full variable domain, in which reference TRBV19 and TRBJ2-1 provide the parts outside the CDR3, is DGGITQSPKYLFRKEGQNVTLSCEQNLNHDAMYWYRQDPGQGLRLIYYSQIVNDFQKGDIAEGYSVSREKKESFPLTVTSAQKNPTAFYLCATNGPYRSGNEQFFGPGTRLTVL.

This clone occurred a few times. This chain connects TRBV10-3 to TRBJ2-3; D might be TRBD1 or TRBD2, each matching 7 bases. The CDR3 sequence is 14 residues long. Trimming took 6 bases from V and 7 from J, leaving 17 bases between them. The germline gives CDR1 ENHRY, CDR2 SYGVKD. Here the CDR3 reads CAISEGAGVNTQYF. In nucleotides, the CDR3 is TGTGCCATCAGCGAGGGGGCGGGAGTCAATACGCAGTATTTT.

J is TRBJ1-5 and V is TRBV6-5, with TRBD1 identical over 9 bases. CDR1 is MNHEY, CDR2 SVGAGI, per germline. This CDR3 is built from 15 residues. After removal of 6 bases from V and 2 bases from J, the junction contained 5 bases not matched to a gene. The CDR3 protein is CASSPTGGRNQPQHF. CDR3 coding DNA: TGTGCCAGCAGCCCTACAGGGGGCCGCAATCAGCCCCAGCATTTT.

The V and J genes are TRBV5-1 and TRBJ1-1; 7 bases fit TRBD1. V was clipped by 3 bases and J by 2 bases; unmatched bases: 7. The CDR3 spans 15 residues. CDR1 is SGHRS and CDR2 is YFSETQ in the germline V gene. The CDR3 here is CASSSSGTANTEAFF. For the CDR3, the DNA is TGCGCCAGCAGCTCCTCCGGGACAGCAAACACTGAAGCTTTCTTT.

V and J are TRBV14 and TRBJ2-1; 7 bases line up with TRBD2. V was clipped by 4 bases and J by 9 bases; unmatched bases: 9. CDR1 is SGHDN, CDR2 FVKESK, per germline. The CDR3 spans 14 residues. The CDR3 DNA follows: TGTGCCAGCAGCCCCTTAGGGGCGGGAGTTGAGCAGTTCTTC. Translating gives CASSPLGAGVEQFF.

The chain recombines TRBV6-6 with TRBJ1-4, with a possible D match to TRBD1 (5 bases). This CDR3 has 15 residues. The germline V and J ends were trimmed by 6 bases and 3 bases, with 14 bases remaining between them. Germline CDR1 reads MNHNY; CDR2 reads SVGAGI (reference sequence). The CDR3 region has the DNA TGTGCCAGCAGCCCCGTCCGGGGGGCTAATGAAAAACTGTTTTTT. Protein product: CASSPVRGANEKLFF.

V usage is TRBV23-1 and J usage is TRBJ2-2; D unclear. TRBV23-1 is an open reading frame, and its role is uncertain. Trimming took 10 bases from V and 3 from J, leaving 18 bases between them. The CDR3 runs 15 residues. The CDR3 reads CATATAAADTGELFF. The CDR3, as DNA: TGCGCCACCGCGACCGCCGCCGCGGACACCGGGGAGCTGTTTTTT.

Turning to this clone: Other nucleotide sequences from this sample produce the same CDR3. The chain has TRBV6-5 and TRBJ1-4; D remains ambiguous. Trimming took off 0 bases at V and 7 bases at J, with 9 bases between the two ends. Germline loops: CDR1 MNHEY, CDR2 SVGAGI. CDR3 size: 14 residues. CDR3 residues: CASSYSTGPEKLFF. The CDR3 DNA sequence: TGTGCCAGCAGTTACTCGACGGGTCCTGAAAAACTGTTTTTT.

This sequence joins TRBV29-1 and TRBJ1-1; no clear D gene. V was trimmed by 3 bases and J by 6 bases, leaving 8 bases between them. The CDR3 contains 11 residues. Germline-derived CDR1 and CDR2 are SQVTM and ANQGSEA. CDR3 DNA: TGCAGCGTTGATAAGGCGTCTGAAGCTTTCTTT. It codes for CSVDKASEAFF.

The chain carries TRBV29-1 and TRBJ1-2; D gene ambiguous. Germline V gene data show CDR1 as SQVTM and CDR2 as ANQGSEA. The V end was cut by 6 bases, the J end by 8 bases, with 13 bases between. The CDR3 is 11 residues long. The chain's CDR3 is CSVDTVGGYTF. The CDR3, as DNA: TGCAGCGTCGACACCGTGGGGGGCTACACCTTC.

This clone has just a few counts. The chain employs TRBV5-5 and TRBJ2-7; the D gene is possibly TRBD1 (6 bases). The CDR3 is 13 amino acids. Germline values: CDR1 SGHKS, CDR2 YYEKEE (reference sequence). Between the trimmed V and J ends, which lost 4 bases and 1 base, there was a span of 9 bases. This CDR3 is CASSRTGSYEQYF. CDR3 DNA sequence: TGTGCCAGCAGCCGAACAGGGTCCTACGAGCAGTACTTC.

This clone came up once. J is TRBJ2-1 and V is TRBV7-2; 13 nucleotides match TRBD2. V was pared by 5 bases and J by 12 bases, with 7 bases of the junction left unmatched. This CDR3 is 14 amino acids long. Germline assignment: CDR1 SGHTA and CDR2 FQGNSA. The chain's CDR3 is CASSPGTSGVGQFF. CDR3 in DNA: TGTGCCAGCAGCCCGGGGACTAGCGGGGTTGGGCAGTTCTTC.

The CDR3 loop reads CASSFGQPYGYTF. CDR3 nucleotides: TGTGCCAGCAGCTTTGGACAACCCTATGGCTACACCTTC. The rearrangement uses TRBV7-2 and TRBJ1-2; tentative D call: TRBD1 (5 bases). V was shortened by 3 bases and J by 4 bases, with 9 bases between the two germline ends. The CDR3 has 13 residues. Germline V gives CDR1 SGHTA, CDR2 FQGNSA. The full variable domain, rest sourced from reference TRBV7-2 and TRBJ1-2, is GAGVSQSPSNKVTEKGKDVELRCDPISGHTALYWYRQSLGQGLEFLIYFQGNSAPDKSGLPSDRFSAERTGGSVSTLTIQRTQQEDSAVYLCASSFGQPYGYTFGSGTRLTVV.

This sequence joins TRBV4-3 and TRBJ1-5; no firm D call. This CDR3 contains 15 residues. Trimming removed 0 bases from V and 5 bases from J, with 11 bases in between. The germline gives CDR1 LGHNA, CDR2 YSLEER. The CDR3 loop is CASSQDLRVYQPQHF. As DNA, the CDR3 is TGCGCCAGCAGCCAAGATCTTAGGGTGTATCAGCCCCAGCATTTT.

The rearrangement uses TRBV5-4 and TRBJ2-1; 7 bases fit TRBD2. The germline V gene encodes CDR1 SGHNT and CDR2 YYREEE (reference sequence). CDR3 length: 15 residues. The ends lost 0 bases at V and 6 bases at J; junction bases unmatched: 6. The CDR3 sequence is CASSLDPGGTNEQFF. The DNA of the CDR3 is TGTGCCAGCAGCTTGGACCCGGGAGGCACCAATGAGCAGTTCTTC.

The rearrangement joins TRBV5-8 to TRBJ1-2; D is perhaps TRBD1 (5 bases). This CDR3 contains 17 residues. V was cut by 2 bases and J by 0 bases, with 17 bases left in between. From germline, CDR1 is SGHTS and CDR2 YDEGEE. The CDR3 here is CASSFRLGAGPNYGYTF. The CDR3 region has the DNA TGTGCCAGCAGCTTTCGTTTGGGAGCGGGGCCTAACTATGGCTACACCTTC.

The genes are TRBV13 and TRBJ1-1, with TRBD1 matching over 9 bases. This CDR3 has 15 residues. Germline-derived CDR1 and CDR2 are PRHDT and FYEKMQ (reference sequence). Trimming cost V 4 bases and J 1 base; bases outside gene matches: 4. Here the CDR3 reads CASSSPGQGNTEAFF. The CDR3 DNA reads TGTGCCAGCAGCTCTCCGGGACAGGGGAACACTGAAGCTTTCTTT. Full variable domain (rest looked up from reference TRBV13 and TRBJ1-1): AAGVIQSPRHLIKEKRETATLKCYPIPRHDTVYWYQQGPGQDPQFLISFYEKMQSDKGSIPDRFSAQQFSDYHSELNMSSLELGDSALYFCASSSPGQGNTEAFFGQGTRLTVV.